The rows below give T cell receptor beta chains drawn from one sample of a study of T cell responses to AZD1222 COVID-19 vaccine. Sequencing was performed with immunoSEQ multiplex PCR; in TCRdb, only in-frame clones are kept and a portion is missing. This repertoire shows over 65,000 clones, almost 80% found once; its top ten account for under 25%. The sample consisted of peripheral blood, taken on day 0 of AZD1222 vaccination. Every receptor here comes from an adult in good health. Each CDR3 is given with its conserved first and last residue. D genes are given only for firm matches. Clone size appears in some rows only: once, few, many, or a class for an expanded clone.

CDR3nt,CDR3aa,j_gene,v_gene,len,d_gene,abundance
TGTGCCAGCAGTGAATCCTTGGGACAGCCGAGGGTGGCTTTCTTT,CASSESLGQPRVAFF,TRBJ1-1,TRBV6-1,15,TRBD1,-
TGTGCCAGCAGTTGGACTGTCAACGGGGAGCTGTTTTTT,CASSWTVNGELFF,TRBJ2-2,TRBV6-5,13,-,-
TGTGCCAGCAGCTGGTGGGGGGAGCTGTTTTTT,CASSWWGELFF,TRBJ2-2,TRBV28,11,-,-
TGTGCTAGTGGTTTGGTTGCAGGGGCCTACTACGAGCAGTACTTC,CASGLVAGAYYEQYF,TRBJ2-7,TRBV12-5,15,-,-
TGTGCCAGCAGCTCGGGACAGGGACAGGGAGCCCAGTACTTC,CASSSGQGQGAQYF,TRBJ2-5,TRBV7-9,14,TRBD1,-
TGTGCCAGCAGCTTAAGTCAGGTCTACGAGCAGTACTTC,CASSLSQVYEQYF,TRBJ2-7,TRBV11-2,13,-,-
TGTGCCAGCAGCTCCAAAACAGGGGGCAAAGCTTTCTTT,CASSSKTGGKAFF,TRBJ1-1,TRBV11-2,13,TRBD1,-
TGTGCCAGCACCTTGGGAGGGGGCACAACCTACGAGCAGTACTTC,CASTLGGGTTYEQYF,TRBJ2-7,TRBV6-5,15,-,-
TGCGCCAGCAGCCAAGGGTGGGGCGGAAACTATGGCTACACCTTC,CASSQGWGGNYGYTF,TRBJ1-2,TRBV4-1,15,-,few
TGTGCCAGCAGCTTAAGACTAGCGGGAGGGACCGGGGAGCTGTTTTTT,CASSLRLAGGTGELFF,TRBJ2-2,TRBV7-2,16,TRBD2,-
TGTGCCAGCAGCCGAGGACAGGGTAATGAAAAACTGTTTTTT,CASSRGQGNEKLFF,TRBJ1-4,TRBV3-1/TRBV3-2,14,TRBD1,-
TGTGCCAGCAGCCCAGACTACAGGGGGCTGGCGCGGAGGGCGACGCAGTATTTT,CASSPDYRGLARRATQYF,TRBJ2-3,TRBV5-4,18,TRBD1,-
TGTGCCATCAGGGAGGGAGGGGGGAATCAGCCCCAGCATTTT,CAIREGGGNQPQHF,TRBJ1-5,TRBV10-3,14,-,-
TGTGCCAGCAGCCGAAACAGGGTCCCCGATACGCAGTATTTT,CASSRNRVPDTQYF,TRBJ2-3,TRBV9,14,-,-
TGTGCCAGCAGCCCGGGAACCGGGGGGGAAAAACTGTTTTTT,CASSPGTGGEKLFF,TRBJ1-4,TRBV7-9,14,-,-
TGCGCCAGCAGCTTGGGACCGGTCGGAAACACCATATATTTT,CASSLGPVGNTIYF,TRBJ1-3,TRBV5-1,14,-,-
TGTGCCACTTCACAGGGTACAACTAATGAAAAACTGTTTTTT,CATSQGTTNEKLFF,TRBJ1-4,TRBV19,14,-,few
TGTGCCTGGAGTGCGTCCGCGGGGGGTCCTTCTGGCTACACCTTC,CAWSASAGGPSGYTF,TRBJ1-2,TRBV30,15,-,-
TGTGCCAGCAGGCGGGAGAAGGACACCGGGGAGCTGTTTTTT,CASRREKDTGELFF,TRBJ2-2,TRBV2,14,TRBD2,-
TGCGCCAGCAGCCTCCAACCGGGACAGACCTCTGGAAACACCATATATTTT,CASSLQPGQTSGNTIYF,TRBJ1-3,TRBV4-3,17,TRBD1,-
TGTGCCAGCAGCTGGGGACAGGGGGCTTACGAGCAGTACTTC,CASSWGQGAYEQYF,TRBJ2-7,TRBV7-9,14,TRBD1,-
TGTGCCAGTAGGGGGACAGATACGCAGTATTTT,CASRGTDTQYF,TRBJ2-3,TRBV19,11,-,-
TGCGCCAGCAGTAAGACTAGCGGTGACAATGAGCAGTTCTTC,CASSKTSGDNEQFF,TRBJ2-1,TRBV5-1,14,TRBD2,-
TGTGCCACCAGTCCCCTTGCGGGAGGGCCGGTTGAGACCCAGTACTTC,CATSPLAGGPVETQYF,TRBJ2-5,TRBV15,16,TRBD2,-
TGTGCCTGGAACCCTCAGGCGGGGCGACATGAGCAGTTCTTC,CAWNPQAGRHEQFF,TRBJ2-1,TRBV30,14,-,-
TGTGCCTCGGGACAGGGGGTACTAGAGCAGTACTTC,CASGQGVLEQYF,TRBJ2-7,TRBV6-5,12,TRBD1,-
TGTGCCAGCAGCTTGGGACAGGCCGCGAACACCGGGGAGCTGTTTTTT,CASSLGQAANTGELFF,TRBJ2-2,TRBV7-6,16,TRBD1,many
TGTGCCAGCAGTTTATTTGCGGGACTCACCGGGGAGCTGTTTTTT,CASSLFAGLTGELFF,TRBJ2-2,TRBV28,15,-,-
TGTGCCACCAGCAGAGGGAGCTTCTCCTACGAGCAGTACTTC,CATSRGSFSYEQYF,TRBJ2-7,TRBV15,14,-,-
TGCGCCAGCAGTGAGGATCGCCTGGGGTATCAGCCCCAGCATTTT,CASSEDRLGYQPQHF,TRBJ1-5,TRBV10-2,15,-,-
TGTGCCAGCACCGGCCCGTCAACTTGGGGGGAGACCCAGTACTTC,CASTGPSTWGETQYF,TRBJ2-5,TRBV18,15,-,-
TGTGCCAGCAGCGTAGAGCTAGCGGCTTACAATGAGCAGTTCTTC,CASSVELAAYNEQFF,TRBJ2-1,TRBV9,15,TRBD2,-
TGTGCCAGCAGTTACGGGCAGGTCAATCAGCCCCAGCATTTT,CASSYGQVNQPQHF,TRBJ1-5,TRBV6-2/TRBV6-3,14,-,few
TGTGCCAGCAGCCGCGACATGAGCAATCAGCCCCAGCATTTT,CASSRDMSNQPQHF,TRBJ1-5,TRBV28,14,-,-
TGCAGCGTTGAGCCGCAGGAGGGAACAGATACGCAGTATTTT,CSVEPQEGTDTQYF,TRBJ2-3,TRBV29-1,14,-,-
TGTGCCTGGAACTACGGGAGCTCTGGAAACACCATATATTTT,CAWNYGSSGNTIYF,TRBJ1-3,TRBV30,14,-,once
TGTGCCAGCAGTTACTCGAGTGTGGGCAGGATAGATAGCAATCAGCCCCAGCATTTT,CASSYSSVGRIDSNQPQHF,TRBJ1-5,TRBV6-2/TRBV6-3,19,-,few
TGTGCCAGTAGTACACAGGGGATTCCGTACTTC,CASSTQGIPYF,TRBJ2-4,TRBV19,11,TRBD1,-
TGTGCCAGCAGCTTCGATTCCTACGAGCAGTACTTC,CASSFDSYEQYF,TRBJ2-7,TRBV7-9,12,-,once
TGTGCCAGCAGCCTCGAGGAGGTTAACTATGGCTACACCTTC,CASSLEEVNYGYTF,TRBJ1-2,TRBV28,14,-,-